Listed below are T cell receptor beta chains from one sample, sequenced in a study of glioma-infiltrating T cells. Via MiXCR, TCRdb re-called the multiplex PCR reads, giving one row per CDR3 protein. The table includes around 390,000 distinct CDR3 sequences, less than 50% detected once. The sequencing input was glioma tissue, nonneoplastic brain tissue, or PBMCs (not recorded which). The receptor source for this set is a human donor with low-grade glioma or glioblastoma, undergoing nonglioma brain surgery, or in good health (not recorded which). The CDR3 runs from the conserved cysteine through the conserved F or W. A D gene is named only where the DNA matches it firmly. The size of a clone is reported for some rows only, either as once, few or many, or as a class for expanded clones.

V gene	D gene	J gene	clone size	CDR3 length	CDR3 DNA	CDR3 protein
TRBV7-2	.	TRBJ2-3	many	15	TGTGCCAGCAGCTTAGCCTATCAGGTGACAGATACGCAGTATTTT	CASSLAYQVTDTQYF
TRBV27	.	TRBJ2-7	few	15	TGTGCCAGCAGTCCCCTATTACAGGGCTCCTACGAGCAGTACTTC	CASSPLLQGSYEQYF
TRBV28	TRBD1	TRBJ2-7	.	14	TGTGCCGGCAGTTTTTCAGGGGGCGCGTGGGAGCAGTACTTC	CAGSFSGGAWEQYF
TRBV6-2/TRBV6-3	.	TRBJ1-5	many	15	TGTGCCAGCAGTCCCCAGTTTGGGATCAATCAGCCCCAGCATTTT	CASSPQFGINQPQHF
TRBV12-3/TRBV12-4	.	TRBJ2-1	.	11	TGTGCCAGCAGCACTGTAGGGGAGCAGTTCTTC	CASSTVGEQFF
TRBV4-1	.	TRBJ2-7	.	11	TGCGCCAGCAGCCAGCTCGGGGCGCAGTACTTC	CASSQLGAQYF
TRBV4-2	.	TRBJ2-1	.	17	TGTGCCAGCAGCCAGACCCAGTTCGCGGGATCCTACAATGAGCAGTTCTTC	CASSQTQFAGSYNEQFF
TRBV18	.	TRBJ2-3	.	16	TGTGCCAGCTCCTCCGACAGGGGAGGGAGCACAGATACGCAGTATTTT	CASSSDRGGSTDTQYF
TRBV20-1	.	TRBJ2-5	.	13	TGCAGTGCGAAGGTCAACCATGAGGAGACCCAGTACTTC	CSAKVNHEETQYF
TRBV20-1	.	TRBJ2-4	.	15	TGCAGTGCTAGTGACCAAAGCCACATAGGGCGGATTCAGTACTTC	CSASDQSHIGRIQYF
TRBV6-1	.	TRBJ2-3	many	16	TGTGCCAGCAGTTCCCATGCGGGAAAAAGCACAGATACGCAGTATTTT	CASSSHAGKSTDTQYF
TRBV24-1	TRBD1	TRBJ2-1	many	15	TGTGCCACCAGTGACCTGGACAGGGGGCCCAATGAGCAGTTCTTC	CATSDLDRGPNEQFF
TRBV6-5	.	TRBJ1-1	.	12	TGTGCCAGCAGTTCGGGACAAAGTAGAGCTTTGTTT	CASSSGQSRALF
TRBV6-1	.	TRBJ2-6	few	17	TGTGCCAGCAGTGTTAGCGGAACTTCCTCTGGGGCCAACGTCCTGACTTTC	CASSVSGTSSGANVLTF
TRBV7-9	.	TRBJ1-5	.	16	TGCGCCAGCAGCCAAGATTGGATGACCAGCAATCGGCCCCAGCATTTT	CASSQDWMTSNRPQHF
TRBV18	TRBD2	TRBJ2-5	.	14	TGTGCCAGCTCACAGCGGGGCACCCAAGAGACCCAGTACTTC	CASSQRGTQETQYF
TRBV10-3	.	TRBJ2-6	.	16	TGTGCCATCAGTCCTCGGACAGACTCTGGGGCCAACGTCCTGACTTTC	CAISPRTDSGANVLTF
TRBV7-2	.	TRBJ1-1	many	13	TGTGCCAGCAGTTTAGTGGAGAACACTGAAGCTTTCTTT	CASSLVENTEAFF
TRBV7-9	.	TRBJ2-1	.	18	TGTGCCAACAGCTGTCGCCGGTGGCTAGCGCTAACCTACAATGAGCAGTTCTTC	CANSCRRWLALTYNEQFF
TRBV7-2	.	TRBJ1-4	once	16	TGTGCCAGCAGCCAAGAAGGAGTAGGAGGAAATGAAAAACTGTTTTTT	CASSQEGVGGNEKLFF
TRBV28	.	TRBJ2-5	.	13	TGTGTTAGCAGTTTATTGGTGGCGGCAGGCCAGTACTTC	CVSSLLVAAGQYF
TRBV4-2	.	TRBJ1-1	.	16	TGTGCCAGCAGCCAAGTTATGGGGGGACTGAACACTGAAGCTTTCTTT	CASSQVMGGLNTEAFF
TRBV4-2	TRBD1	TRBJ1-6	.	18	TGTGCCAGCAGCTCTACAGGGGTAACTAGGTCCTATAATTCACCCCTCCACTTT	CASSSTGVTRSYNSPLHF